This T cell receptor beta chain is from a study of beta chain features in type 1 diabetes. CDR1 is SNHLY and CDR2 is FYNNEI in the germline V gene. The V gene lost 10 bases and the J gene lost 4 bases, with 16 bases spanning the gap. The CDR3 totals 13 residues. Points on this clone: As yet, its antigen is unknown.

General observations from the study: Sequencing used cDNA, and cells with high TCR expression could therefore be over-represented. In the patient group, naive, central memory and Treg TCRB repertoires seemed more alike than in the healthy donor group.

The single heparinised draw taken from each donor contained about 120 mL of blood on average. Expressed TCRB transcripts got sequenced, as all isolated RNA was reverse transcribed. Clones were read by immunoSEQ multiplex PCR, and TCRdb kept only the in-frame ones, dropping some. The table lists about 40,000 clones, roughly 49% of them singletons. The receptor was derived from a young woman in good health. The rearrangement joins TRBV2 to TRBJ1-2, with D possibly TRBD1 on 5 matching bases. Material for sequencing was central memory CD4+ T cells from blood. CDR3 residues: CAILLPGGYGYTF. The CDR3 DNA reads TGTGCCATCCTACTCCCCGGGGGCTATGGCTACACCTTC.